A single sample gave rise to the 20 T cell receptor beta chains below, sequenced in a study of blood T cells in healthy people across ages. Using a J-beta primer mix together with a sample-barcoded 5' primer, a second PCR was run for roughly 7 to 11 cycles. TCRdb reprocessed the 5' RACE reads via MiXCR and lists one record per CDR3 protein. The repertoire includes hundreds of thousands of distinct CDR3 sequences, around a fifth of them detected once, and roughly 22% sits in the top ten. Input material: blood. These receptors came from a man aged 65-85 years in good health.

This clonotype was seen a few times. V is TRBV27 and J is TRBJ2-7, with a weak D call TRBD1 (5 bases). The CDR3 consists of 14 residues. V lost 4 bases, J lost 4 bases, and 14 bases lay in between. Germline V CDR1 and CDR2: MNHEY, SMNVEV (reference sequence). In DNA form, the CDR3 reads TGTGCCAGCAGTTCCGACAGTACAGCTTACGAGCAGTACGTC. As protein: CASSSDSTAYEQYV.

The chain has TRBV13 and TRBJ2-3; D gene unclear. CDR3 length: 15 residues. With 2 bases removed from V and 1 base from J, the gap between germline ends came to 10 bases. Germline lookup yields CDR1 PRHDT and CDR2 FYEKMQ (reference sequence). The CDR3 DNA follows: TGTGCCAGCAGCTTACTGATTCCGGGCACAGATACGCAGTATTTT. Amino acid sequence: CASSLLIPGTDTQYF.

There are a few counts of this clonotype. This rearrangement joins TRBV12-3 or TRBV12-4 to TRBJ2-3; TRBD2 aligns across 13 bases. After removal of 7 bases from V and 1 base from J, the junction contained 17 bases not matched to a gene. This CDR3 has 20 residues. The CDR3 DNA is TGTGCCAGCATCCCCCCAGGACTAGCGGGAGTTCGTGGACGCACAGATACGCAGTATTTT. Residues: CASIPPGLAGVRGRTDTQYF.

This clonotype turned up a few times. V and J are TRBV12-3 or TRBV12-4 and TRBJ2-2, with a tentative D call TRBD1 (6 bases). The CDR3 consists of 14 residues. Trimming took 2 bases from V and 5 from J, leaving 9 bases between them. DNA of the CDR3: TGTGCCAGCAGTTTAACACAGGGAACCGGGGAGCTGTTTTTT. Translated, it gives CASSLTQGTGELFF.

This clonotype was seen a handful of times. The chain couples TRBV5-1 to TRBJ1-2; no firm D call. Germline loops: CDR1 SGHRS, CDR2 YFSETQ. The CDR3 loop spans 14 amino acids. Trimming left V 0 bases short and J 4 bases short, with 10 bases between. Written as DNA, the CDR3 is TGCGCCAGCAGCTTGGTCGGGCAGACCTATGGCTACACCTTC. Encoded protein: CASSLVGQTYGYTF.

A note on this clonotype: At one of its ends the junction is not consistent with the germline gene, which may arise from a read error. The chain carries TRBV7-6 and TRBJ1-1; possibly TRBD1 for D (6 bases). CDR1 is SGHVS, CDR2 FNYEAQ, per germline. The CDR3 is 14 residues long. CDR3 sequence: CASSLAQGSTGAFF. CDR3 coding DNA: TGTGCCAGCAGCTTAGCGCAGGGGAGCACTGGAGCTTTCTTT.

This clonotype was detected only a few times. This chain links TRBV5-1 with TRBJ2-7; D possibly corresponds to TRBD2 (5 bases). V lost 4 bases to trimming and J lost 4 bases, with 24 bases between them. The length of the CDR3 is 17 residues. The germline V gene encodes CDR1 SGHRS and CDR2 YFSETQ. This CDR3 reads CASSPPWERTDQYEQYV. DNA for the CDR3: TGCGCCAGCAGCCCTCCCTGGGAGCGGACGGACCAATACGAGCAGTACGTC.

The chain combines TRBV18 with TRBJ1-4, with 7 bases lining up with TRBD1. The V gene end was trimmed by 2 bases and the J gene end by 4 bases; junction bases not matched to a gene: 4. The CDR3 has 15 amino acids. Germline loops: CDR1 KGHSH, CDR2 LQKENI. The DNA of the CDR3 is TGTGCCAGCTCACCAAGGGGGCTGGGTAATGAAAAACTGTTTTTT. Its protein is CASSPRGLGNEKLFF.

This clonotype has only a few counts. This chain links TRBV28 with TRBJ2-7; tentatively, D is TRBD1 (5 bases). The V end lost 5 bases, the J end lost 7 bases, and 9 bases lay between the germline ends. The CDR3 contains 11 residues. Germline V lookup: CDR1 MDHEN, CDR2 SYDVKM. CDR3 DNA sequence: TGTGCCAGCAGTCGCAACAGGGAGCAGTACTTC. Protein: CASSRNREQYF.

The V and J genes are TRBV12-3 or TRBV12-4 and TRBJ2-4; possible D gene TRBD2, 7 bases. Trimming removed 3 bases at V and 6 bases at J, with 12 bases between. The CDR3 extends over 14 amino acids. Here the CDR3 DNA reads TGTGCCAGCAGTTTTTGGGGGGGCCTAAACATTCAGTACTTC. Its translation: CASSFWGGLNIQYF.

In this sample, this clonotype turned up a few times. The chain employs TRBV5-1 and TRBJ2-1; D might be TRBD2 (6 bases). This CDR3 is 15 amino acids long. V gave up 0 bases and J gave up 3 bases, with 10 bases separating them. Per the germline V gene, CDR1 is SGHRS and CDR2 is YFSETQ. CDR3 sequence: CASSLAGEHYNEQFF. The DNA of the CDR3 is TGCGCCAGCAGCTTGGCGGGGGAGCACTACAATGAGCAGTTCTTC.

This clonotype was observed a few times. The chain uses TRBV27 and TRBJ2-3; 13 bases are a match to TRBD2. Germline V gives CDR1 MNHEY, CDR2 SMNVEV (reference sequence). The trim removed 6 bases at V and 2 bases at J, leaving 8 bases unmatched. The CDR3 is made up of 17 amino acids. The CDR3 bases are TGTGCCAGCAGCCCTATCACTAGCGGGGGGGCCACAGATACGCAGTATTTT. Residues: CASSPITSGGATDTQYF.

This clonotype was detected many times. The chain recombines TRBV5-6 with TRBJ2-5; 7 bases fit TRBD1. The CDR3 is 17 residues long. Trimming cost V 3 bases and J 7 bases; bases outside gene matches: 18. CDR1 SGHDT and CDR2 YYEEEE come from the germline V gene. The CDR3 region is CASSSQLDRVLSGTQYF. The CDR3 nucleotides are TGTGCCAGCAGCTCACAACTCGACAGGGTATTGTCAGGGACCCAGTACTTC. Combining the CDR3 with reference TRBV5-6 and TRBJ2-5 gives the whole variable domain DAGVTQSPTHLIKTRGQQVTLRCSPKSGHDTVSWYQQALGQGPQFIFQYYEEEERQRGNFPDRFSGHQFPNYSSELNVNALLLGDSALYLCASSSQLDRVLSGTQYFGPGTRLLVL.

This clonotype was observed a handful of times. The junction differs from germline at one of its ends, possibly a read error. The CDR3 region is CAISESQGTGTQYF. The CDR3 region has the DNA TGTGCCATCAGTGAGTCCCAGGGTACAGGTACGCAGTATTTT. The chain recombines TRBV10-3 with TRBJ2-3, with a possible D match to TRBD1 (5 bases). In germline, CDR1 is ENHRY, CDR2 SYGVKD. CDR3 length: 14 amino acids.

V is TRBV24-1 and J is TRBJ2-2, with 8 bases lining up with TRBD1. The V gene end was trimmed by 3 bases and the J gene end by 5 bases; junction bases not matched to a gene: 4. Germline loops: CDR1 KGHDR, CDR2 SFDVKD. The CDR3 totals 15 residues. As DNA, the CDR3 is TGTGCCACCAGTGATCAGGGGGCGCATACCGGGGAGCTGTTTTTT. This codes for CATSDQGAHTGELFF.

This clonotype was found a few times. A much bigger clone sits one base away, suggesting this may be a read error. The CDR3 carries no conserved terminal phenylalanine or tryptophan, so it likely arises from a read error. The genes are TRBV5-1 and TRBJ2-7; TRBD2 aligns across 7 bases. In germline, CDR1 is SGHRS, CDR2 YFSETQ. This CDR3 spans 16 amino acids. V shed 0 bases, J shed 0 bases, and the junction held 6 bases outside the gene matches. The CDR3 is CASSLVGGGSSYEQYS. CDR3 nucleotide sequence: TGCGCCAGCAGCTTGGTTGGGGGGGGTTCCTCCTACGAGCAGTACTCC.

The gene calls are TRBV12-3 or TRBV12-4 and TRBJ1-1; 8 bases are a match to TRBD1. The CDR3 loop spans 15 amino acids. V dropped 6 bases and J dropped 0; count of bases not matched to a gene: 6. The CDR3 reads CASRPQGALNTEAFF. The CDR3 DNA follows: TGTGCCAGCAGGCCTCAGGGGGCCTTGAACACTGAAGCTTTCTTT.

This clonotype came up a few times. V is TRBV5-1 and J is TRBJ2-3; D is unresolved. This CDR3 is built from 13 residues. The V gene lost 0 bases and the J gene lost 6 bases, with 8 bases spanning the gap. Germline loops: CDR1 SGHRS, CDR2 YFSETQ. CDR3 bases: TGCGCCAGCAGCTTGGGACCGCAGGATACGCAGTATTTT. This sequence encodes CASSLGPQDTQYF.

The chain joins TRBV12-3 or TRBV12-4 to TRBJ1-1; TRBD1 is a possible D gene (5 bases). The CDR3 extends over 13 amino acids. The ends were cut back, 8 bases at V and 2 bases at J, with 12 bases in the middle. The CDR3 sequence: CASAPGDNTEAFF. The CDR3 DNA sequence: TGTGCCAGCGCCCCGGGGGACAACACTGAAGCTTTCTTT.

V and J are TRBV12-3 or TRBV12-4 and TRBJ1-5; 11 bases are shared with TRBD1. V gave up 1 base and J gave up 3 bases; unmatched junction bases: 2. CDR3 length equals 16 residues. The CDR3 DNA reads TGTGCCAGCAGTTTAGGGACAGGGGGCGTCAATCAGCCCCAGCATTTT. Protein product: CASSLGTGGVNQPQHF.